Listed below are T cell receptor beta chains from one sample, sequenced in a study of blood T cell repertoires in COVID-19. Libraries were prepared by immunoSEQ multiplex PCR; TCRdb keeps only in-frame clonotypes and omits some of them. The repertoire has fewer than 60,000 clones, 84% of them found once; the top ten carry approximately 8.3%. Sequencing was performed on peripheral blood. Source of these receptors: a man in his sixties with acute or convalescent COVID-19. CDR3s include the opening cysteine and the closing phenylalanine or tryptophan. A D gene is named only where the DNA matches it firmly. The size field is filled for only some rows; it gives once, few, many or a size class.

TRBV25-1	TRBJ1-6	once	TRBD1	15	TGTGCCAGCAGTGATGGGGACAGGGCGAATTCACCCCTCCACTTT	CASSDGDRANSPLHF
TRBV19	TRBJ2-5	.	.	13	TGTGCCAGTAGTCGTTCAGGACAAGAGACCCAGTACTTC	CASSRSGQETQYF
TRBV19	TRBJ1-5	.	TRBD1	17	TGTGCCAGTAGTATTGGGACAGGGTTTGACAGCAATCAGCCCCAGCATTTT	CASSIGTGFDSNQPQHF
TRBV11-2	TRBJ2-7	.	.	14	TGTGCCAGCAGCTTAGGCCACACAGCCTACGAGCAGTACTTC	CASSLGHTAYEQYF
TRBV18	TRBJ1-1	.	.	14	TGTGCCAGCTCACCGAGAGAGGGTATGGCTGAAGCTTTCTTT	CASSPREGMAEAFF
TRBV30	TRBJ1-6	.	.	13	TGTGCCTGGAACTTAGGGGAAAGTTCACCCCTCCACTTT	CAWNLGESSPLHF
TRBV30	TRBJ1-4	.	.	13	TGTGCCTGGGGACAGTCAACTAATGAAAAACTGTTTTTT	CAWGQSTNEKLFF
TRBV7-3	TRBJ1-2	.	.	13	TGTGCCAGCAGCTTAGGCAGGGGAGATGGCTACACCTTC	CASSLGRGDGYTF
TRBV7-2	TRBJ1-1	.	.	13	TGTGCCAGCAGCTTTACAGGGTACACTGAAGCTTTCTTT	CASSFTGYTEAFF
TRBV3-1/TRBV3-2	TRBJ1-1	few	.	16	TGTGCCAGCAGCCAGTTCAGATTAAGTGTTCGCTCTGAAGCTTTCTTT	CASSQFRLSVRSEAFF
TRBV6-2/TRBV6-3	TRBJ1-4	.	.	15	TGTGCCAGCACCCCGGAGGACGAGTCTAATGAAAAACTGTTTTTT	CASTPEDESNEKLFF
TRBV14	TRBJ1-5	.	.	13	TGTGCCACCTCCGAGGGATTAGGTCAGCCCCAGCATTTT	CATSEGLGQPQHF
TRBV3-1/TRBV3-2	TRBJ1-3	.	TRBD1	17	TGTGCCAGCACCCTTAGAGGGGGCCAAGGGACTGGAAACACCATATATTTT	CASTLRGGQGTGNTIYF
TRBV18	TRBJ1-1	.	TRBD1	13	TGTGCCAGCGTCGACAGGGGCAACACTGAAGCTTTCTTT	CASVDRGNTEAFF